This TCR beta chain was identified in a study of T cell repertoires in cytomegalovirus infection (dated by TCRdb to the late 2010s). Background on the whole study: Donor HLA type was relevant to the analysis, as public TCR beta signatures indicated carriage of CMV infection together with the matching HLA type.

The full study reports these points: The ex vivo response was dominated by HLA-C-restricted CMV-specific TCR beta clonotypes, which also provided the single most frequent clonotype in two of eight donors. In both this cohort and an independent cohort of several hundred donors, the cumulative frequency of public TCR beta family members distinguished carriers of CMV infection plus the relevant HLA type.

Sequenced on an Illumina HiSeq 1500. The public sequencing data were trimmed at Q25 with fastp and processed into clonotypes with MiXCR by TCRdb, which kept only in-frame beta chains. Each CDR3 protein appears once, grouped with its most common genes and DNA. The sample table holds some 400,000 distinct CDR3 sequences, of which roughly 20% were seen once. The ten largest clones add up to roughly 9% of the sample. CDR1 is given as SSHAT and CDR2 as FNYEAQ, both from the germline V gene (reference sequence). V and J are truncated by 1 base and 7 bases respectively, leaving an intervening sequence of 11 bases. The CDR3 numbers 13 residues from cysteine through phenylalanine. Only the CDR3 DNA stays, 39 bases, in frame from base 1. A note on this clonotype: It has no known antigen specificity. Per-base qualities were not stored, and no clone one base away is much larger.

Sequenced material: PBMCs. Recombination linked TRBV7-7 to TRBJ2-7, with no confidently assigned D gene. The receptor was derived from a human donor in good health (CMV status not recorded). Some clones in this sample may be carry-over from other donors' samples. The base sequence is TGTGCCAGCAGCTTAGGGGTGGACCGGGAGCAGTACTTC. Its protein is CASSLGVDREQYF.